One sample yielded the 7 T cell receptor beta chains listed below, sequenced in a study of T cell repertoires in cytomegalovirus infection. A single record per CDR3 protein comes from TCRdb applying MiXCR to the reads. In the table there are fewer than 950,000 distinct CDR3 sequences, around a third of which are singletons. Antigens of these TCRs are unknown. Source: cultured CD8+ T cells from PBMCs, taken from culture after CMV antigen stimulation. The receptors stem from a human donor in good health (CMV status not recorded). Some clones in this sample may be carry-over from other donors' samples.

The chain carries TRBV7-9 and TRBJ2-6; no clear D. Trimming removed 5 bases from V and 9 bases from J, with 8 bases in between. From germline, CDR1 is SEHNR and CDR2 FQNEAQ (reference sequence). The CDR3 has 12 amino acids. The CDR3 loop is CASSLKVNVLTF. The CDR3 DNA follows: TGTGCCAGCAGCCTGAAGGTCAACGTCCTGACTTTC.

The chain employs TRBV13 and TRBJ1-1; weak D call: TRBD1 (6 bases). Trimming took off 2 bases at V and 10 bases at J, with 11 bases between the two ends. Germline V gene lookup returns CDR1 PRHDT and CDR2 FYEKMQ (reference sequence). The CDR3 runs to 12 residues. Here the CDR3 DNA reads TGTGCCAGCAGCTTACAGGGCAGGGGAGCTTTCTTT. Translation gives CASSLQGRGAFF.

This clonotype was seen at least ten times. The chain is built from TRBV7-2 and TRBJ2-1, with D possibly being TRBD1 (6 bases). Germline CDR1 reads SGHTA; CDR2 reads FQGNSA. The CDR3 has 16 amino acids. Trimming left V 4 bases short and J 1 base short, with 14 bases between. CDR3 sequence reads: CASSSGVGQSYNEQFF. CDR3 DNA: TGTGCCAGCAGCTCCGGGGTGGGACAATCCTACAATGAGCAGTTCTTC. Based on the CDR3 plus reference TRBV7-2 and TRBJ2-1, the full variable domain is GAGVSQSPSNKVTEKGKDVELRCDPISGHTALYWYRQSLGQGLEFLIYFQGNSAPDKSGLPSDRFSAERTGGSVSTLTIQRTQQEDSAVYLCASSSGVGQSYNEQFFGPGTRLTVL.

The J gene is TRBJ1-1, the V gene TRBV27; the D gene is possibly TRBD1 (5 bases). There are 14 residues in the CDR3. Germline V gene sequence: CDR1 MNHEY, CDR2 SMNVEV (reference sequence). Trimming took off 6 bases at V and 3 bases at J, with 14 bases between the two ends. CDR3 amino acids: CASSRRQSHTEAFF. The CDR3 DNA sequence: TGTGCCAGCAGCCGTAGACAGAGTCACACTGAAGCTTTCTTT.

The CDR3 reads CASSIALGPYTDTQYF. The CDR3, as DNA: TGTGCCAGTAGTATAGCCCTGGGTCCATATACAGATACGCAGTATTTT. The V gene is TRBV19, the J gene TRBJ2-3, with D unclear. V was clipped by 1 base and J by 3 bases, with 14 bases between them. The CDR3 totals 16 residues. Germline V gives CDR1 LNHDA, CDR2 SQIVND (reference sequence). Full variable domain (remainder filled in from reference TRBV19 and TRBJ2-3): DGGITQSPKYLFRKEGQNVTLSCEQNLNHDAMYWYRQDPGQGLRLIYYSQIVNDFQKGDIAEGYSVSREKKESFPLTVTSAQKNPTAFYLCASSIALGPYTDTQYFGPGTRLTVL.

This sequence joins TRBV29-1 and TRBJ2-3; D is uncertain. The germline CDR1 and CDR2 sequences are SQVTM and ANQGSEA. V was shortened by 7 bases and J by 4 bases, with 15 bases between the two germline ends. This CDR3 has 13 residues. Here the CDR3 DNA reads TGCAGCGCCGAGGCGGCAGATTCAGATACGCAGTATTTT. Protein sequence: CSAEAADSDTQYF.

Many counts were recorded for this clonotype. The gene calls are TRBV12-5 and TRBJ2-7, with 7 bases aligning to TRBD1. CDR1 is LGHNT and CDR2 is FRNRAP in the germline V gene. The junction had 3 bases not matched to a gene; V was cut back by 6 bases and J by 1 base. The CDR3 is 13 amino acids. As DNA, the CDR3 is TGTGCTAGTGGATGGGACAGTTCCTACGAGCAGTACTTC. Its translation is CASGWDSSYEQYF. Filled out from reference TRBV12-5 and TRBJ2-7, the complete variable domain reads DARVTQTPRHKVTEMGQEVTMRCQPILGHNTVFWYRQTMMQGLELLAYFRNRAPLDDSGMPKDRFSAEMPDATLATLKIQPSEPRDSAVYFCASGWDSSYEQYFGPGTRLTVT.